A single sample is the source of the 22 T cell receptor beta chains below, sequenced in a study of identical twins. Each CDR3 protein gets one entry after TCRdb re-called the 5' RACE reads with MiXCR. The sample has 1.5 million to 2 million distinct CDR3 sequences; about 32% are singletons. Sequencing was done on a sample of cord blood. The source of these receptors is a newborn girl in good health.

J is TRBJ2-3 and V is TRBV4-1; D is perhaps TRBD1 or TRBD2 (5 bases each). CDR3 length: 14 amino acids. Germline lookup yields CDR1 MGHRA and CDR2 YSYEKL. V gave up 8 bases and J gave up 1 base, with 13 bases separating them. In DNA, the CDR3 is TGCGCCAGCGCCCGGGACCTACGCACAGATACGCAGTATTTT. As protein: CASARDLRTDTQYF.

The rearrangement uses TRBV10-3 and TRBJ2-6; 8 bases agree with TRBD1. This CDR3 has 16 residues. J gave up 4 bases and V 6 bases, and 8 bases lay outside the gene matches. The germline V gene encodes CDR1 ENHRY and CDR2 SYGVKD. The CDR3 region has the DNA TGTGCCATCAGCCTTAGGACAGGGAACGGGGCCAACGTCCTGACTTTC. This codes for CAISLRTGNGANVLTF.

This sequence joins TRBV28 and TRBJ1-5; possible D gene TRBD1, 5 bases. The V gene's germline CDR1 is MDHEN and CDR2 SYDVKM. The V gene lost 3 bases and the J gene lost 0 bases, with 15 bases spanning the gap. CDR3 length: 17 amino acids. CDR3 DNA sequence: TGTGCCAGCAGTTTCCGACCAGGGTCGCATAGCAATCAGCCCCAGCATTTT. It specifies CASSFRPGSHSNQPQHF.

Only a few counts were recorded for this clonotype. The chain joins TRBV12-3 or TRBV12-4 to TRBJ2-7, with D perhaps matching TRBD1 or TRBD2 (5 bases each). The CDR3 contains 11 residues. The CDR3 DNA follows: TGTGGCGTAGGGGACGGCTACGAGCAGTACTTC. Encoded protein: CGVGDGYEQYF.

The rearrangement links TRBV2 to TRBJ2-7, with 13 bases that match TRBD2. This CDR3 has 17 amino acids. Germline CDR1 is SNHLY and CDR2 is FYNNEI. V lost 6 bases, J lost 7 bases, and 15 bases stayed unmatched. As DNA, the CDR3 is TGTGCCAGCAGGCGGACTAGCGGGAGTGGAGGCTACAATGAGCAGTACTTC. This gives the protein CASRRTSGSGGYNEQYF.

Comment on this clonotype: A read error may explain this, as a much larger clone is one base away. The chain has TRBV20-1 and TRBJ1-5, with TRBD1 identical over 11 bases. The CDR3 loop spans 14 amino acids. CDR1 is DFQATT and CDR2 is SNEGSKA in the germline V gene (reference sequence). The CDR3 DNA follows: TGCAGTGCTAGGGACAGGGGGCGCAATCGGCCCCAGCATTTT. Encoded protein: CSARDRGRNRPQHF.

This clonotype was seen many times. The gene calls are TRBV7-9 and TRBJ2-4; no clear D gene. The germline V gene has CDR1 SEHNR and CDR2 FQNEAQ (reference sequence). This CDR3 region has 15 residues. Trimming left V 5 bases short and J 0 bases short, with 11 bases between. The CDR3 DNA follows: TGTGCCAGCAGCCCTTTGATGCTAGCCAAAAACATTCAGTACTTC. Protein sequence: CASSPLMLAKNIQYF.

The V and J genes are TRBV28 and TRBJ2-2; 15 nucleotides align to TRBD2. From germline, CDR1 is MDHEN and CDR2 SYDVKM. The CDR3 length is 18 residues. Losses at the gene ends were 0 bases for V and 2 bases for J; bases not matched to a gene: 1. The CDR3 region is CASSLWGLAGGNTGELFF. The CDR3 DNA reads TGTGCCAGCAGTTTATGGGGACTAGCGGGAGGTAACACCGGGGAGCTGTTTTTT.

This clonotype came up a few times. The rearrangement links TRBV27 to TRBJ2-1; 10 bases match TRBD1. CDR3 length: 14 residues. With V trimmed by 5 bases and J by 6 bases, 4 bases remained unmatched. In germline, CDR1 is MNHEY, CDR2 SMNVEV (reference sequence). The CDR3 region is CASSRDRGTNEQFF. CDR3 coding DNA: TGTGCCAGCAGTCGGGACAGGGGAACCAATGAGCAGTTCTTC.

This clonotype was counted only a few times. This chain joins TRBV2 and TRBJ2-3, with TRBD2 identical over 8 bases. The CDR3 totals 15 residues. The V and J ends lost 7 bases and 6 bases, in that order; junction bases with no gene match: 12. Germline CDR1 and CDR2: SNHLY and FYNNEI. The CDR3 DNA reads as TGTGCCAGCACCCTACCAACGGGACTAGGCGATACGCAGTATTTT. Translating gives CASTLPTGLGDTQYF.

The gene calls are TRBV9 and TRBJ2-5; 8 bases align to TRBD1. The CDR3 covers 12 residues. V trimming: 3 bases; J trimming: 11 bases; junction bases outside the gene matches: 6. Per the germline V gene, CDR1 is SGDLS and CDR2 is YYNGEE. CDR3 DNA: TGTGCCAGCAGCGCGACAGGGGAAGAGCAGTACTTC. Its translation is CASSATGEEQYF.

This clonotype has ten or more counts. The chain carries TRBV25-1 and TRBJ2-5, with D unclear. The V gene lost 2 bases and the J gene lost 2 bases, with 6 bases spanning the gap. The CDR3 sequence is 13 residues long. Per germline, CDR1 MGHDK and CDR2 SYGVNS. CDR3 protein: CASSEQNQETQYF. For the CDR3, the DNA is TGTGCCAGCAGTGAACAGAATCAAGAGACCCAGTACTTC.

The chain joins TRBV21-1 to TRBJ1-4; the table's D call, TRBD1, was not checked against the DNA. TRBV21-1 corresponds to a pseudogene. The CDR3 is 17 residues long. Here the CDR3 DNA reads TGTGCCAGCAGCTTCCGGGACAGGCCGTCCACTAATGAAAAACTGTTTTTT. The encoded protein is CASSFRDRPSTNEKLFF.

The rearrangement uses TRBV3-1 and TRBJ2-4; D is undetermined. V dropped 0 bases and J dropped 0 bases, with 12 bases sitting between them. Germline V gives CDR1 LGHDT, CDR2 YNNKEL (reference sequence). This CDR3 is 17 amino acids long. The DNA for the CDR3 is TGTGCCAGCAGCCAAGATTTCTCTACCGTAGCCAAAAACATTCAGTACTTC. It is translated as CASSQDFSTVAKNIQYF.

This rearrangement joins TRBV4-2 to TRBJ2-2; no clear D. With 0 bases removed from V and 2 bases from J, the gap between germline ends came to 7 bases. In germline, CDR1 is LGHNA, CDR2 YNFKEQ. The CDR3 has 15 amino acids. This CDR3 reads CASSQDTTNTGELFF. The DNA of the CDR3 is TGTGCCAGCAGCCAAGATACGACCAACACCGGGGAGCTGTTTTTT.

The V call is TRBV18, the J call TRBJ1-6, with 7 bases that match TRBD1. CDR3 length: 17 amino acids. Germline CDR1 is KGHSH and CDR2 is LQKENI. V lost 2 bases, J lost 4 bases, and 8 bases stayed unmatched. For the CDR3, the DNA is TGTGCCAGCTCACCAGGAGGGACAGTGTTGTATAATTCACCCCTCCACTTT. Its translation: CASSPGGTVLYNSPLHF.

This clonotype has just a few counts. The J gene is TRBJ2-1, the V gene TRBV4-1, with 12 bases lining up with TRBD2. In germline, CDR1 is MGHRA, CDR2 YSYEKL. This CDR3 spans 16 amino acids. Unmatched junction bases numbered 8, after V lost 7 bases and J lost 4 bases. The CDR3 reads CASNPSGRALYNEQFF. In nucleotides, the CDR3 is TGCGCCAGCAACCCTAGCGGGAGGGCCCTATACAATGAGCAGTTCTTC.

This clonotype showed up just once. The DNA for the CDR3 is TGTGCCAGCACCCCGAGGGGTACAACGCAGTATTTT. Residues: CASTPRGTTQYF. This chain connects TRBV6-1 to TRBJ2-3, with D perhaps assigned TRBD1 or TRBD2 (5 bases each). Germline V gene sequence: CDR1 MNHNS, CDR2 SASEGT. The CDR3 is 12 amino acids. V lost 7 bases to trimming and J lost 9 bases, with 14 bases between them.

The chain recombines TRBV7-8 with TRBJ1-1, with 9 bases aligning to TRBD1. Germline values: CDR1 SGHVS, CDR2 FQNEAQ. This CDR3 comprises 14 residues. Trimming took 1 base from V and 5 from J; bases not matched to a gene: 2. CDR3 protein: CASSLVDRGTEAFF. The DNA of the CDR3 is TGTGCCAGCAGCTTAGTGGACAGGGGAACTGAAGCTTTCTTT.

The chain links TRBV5-1 to TRBJ2-3, with 7 nucleotides matching TRBD1. The CDR3 extends over 14 amino acids. Trimming removed 4 bases from V and 3 bases from J; junction bases left unmatched: 5. The germline gives CDR1 SGHRS, CDR2 YFSETQ. Here the CDR3 DNA reads TGCGCCAGCAGCCCACAGGGGTGGACAGATACGCAGTATTTT. Translating gives CASSPQGWTDTQYF.

The J gene is TRBJ2-5, the V gene TRBV11-1, with D perhaps assigned TRBD1 or TRBD2 (5 bases each). The germline CDR1 and CDR2 sequences are SGHAT and FQDESV (reference sequence). The V and J ends lost 2 bases and 11 bases respectively, with 24 bases between them. This CDR3 has 16 residues. The CDR3 coding sequence is TGTGCCAGCAGCTTAAGGCAGGGAGTTATTTACAATGAGCAGTACTTC. Residues: CASSLRQGVIYNEQYF.

The chain joins TRBV20-1 to TRBJ1-1; 7 bases line up with TRBD1. CDR3 length: 14 residues. Germline assignment: CDR1 DFQATT and CDR2 SNEGSKA (reference sequence). Trimming cost V 2 bases and J 4 bases; bases outside gene matches: 7. Here the CDR3 reads CSARKGAVSTEAFF. The CDR3, as DNA: TGCAGTGCTAGAAAGGGGGCGGTCAGCACTGAAGCTTTCTTT.